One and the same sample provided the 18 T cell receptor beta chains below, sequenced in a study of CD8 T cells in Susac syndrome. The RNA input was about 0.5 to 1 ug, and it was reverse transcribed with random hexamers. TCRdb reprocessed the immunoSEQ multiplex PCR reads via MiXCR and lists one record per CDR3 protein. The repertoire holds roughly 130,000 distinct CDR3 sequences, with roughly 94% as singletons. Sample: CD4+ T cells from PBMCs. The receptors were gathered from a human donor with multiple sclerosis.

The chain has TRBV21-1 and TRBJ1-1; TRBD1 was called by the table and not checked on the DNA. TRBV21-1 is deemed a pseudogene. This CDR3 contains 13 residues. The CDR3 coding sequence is TGTGCCAGCAGCGGGGGTGAGAACACTGAAGCTTTCTTT. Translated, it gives CASSGGENTEAFF.

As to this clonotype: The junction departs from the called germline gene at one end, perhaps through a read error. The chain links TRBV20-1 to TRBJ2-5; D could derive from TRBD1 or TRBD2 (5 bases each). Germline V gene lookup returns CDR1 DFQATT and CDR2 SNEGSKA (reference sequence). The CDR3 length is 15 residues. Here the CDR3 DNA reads TGCAGTGCTAGCCCTGGGGGATCTTACCAGGAGACCCAGTACTTC. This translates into CSASPGGSYQETQYF.

The CDR3 is CASSLLDGNYGYTF. Written as DNA, the CDR3 is TGTGCCAGCAGTTTACTAGACGGCAACTATGGCTACACCTTC. The rearrangement joins TRBV27 to TRBJ1-2; D remains unclear. The CDR3 extends over 14 amino acids. Germline V gene sequence: CDR1 MNHEY, CDR2 SMNVEV (reference sequence). Trimming pared 2 bases from V and 2 bases from J, leaving 9 bases between.

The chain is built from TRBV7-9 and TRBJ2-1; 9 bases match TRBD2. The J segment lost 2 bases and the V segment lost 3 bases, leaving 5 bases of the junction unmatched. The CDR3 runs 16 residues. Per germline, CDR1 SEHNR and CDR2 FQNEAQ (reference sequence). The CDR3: CASSLTSGRTYNEQFF. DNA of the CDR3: TGTGCCAGCAGCTTGACTAGCGGAAGGACCTACAATGAGCAGTTCTTC.

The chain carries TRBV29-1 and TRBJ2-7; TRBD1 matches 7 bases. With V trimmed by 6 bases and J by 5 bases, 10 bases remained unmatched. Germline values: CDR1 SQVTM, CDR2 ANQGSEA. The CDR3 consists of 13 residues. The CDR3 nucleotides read TGCAGCGTCGGACAGGTTCTCCTTAACGAGCAGTACTTC. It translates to CSVGQVLLNEQYF.

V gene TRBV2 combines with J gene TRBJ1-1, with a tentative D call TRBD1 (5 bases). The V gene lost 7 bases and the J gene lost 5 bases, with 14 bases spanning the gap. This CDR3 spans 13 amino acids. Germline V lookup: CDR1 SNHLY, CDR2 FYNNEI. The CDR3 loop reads CASTRGGFTEAFF. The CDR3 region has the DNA TGTGCCAGCACGAGGGGCGGGTTTACTGAAGCTTTCTTT.

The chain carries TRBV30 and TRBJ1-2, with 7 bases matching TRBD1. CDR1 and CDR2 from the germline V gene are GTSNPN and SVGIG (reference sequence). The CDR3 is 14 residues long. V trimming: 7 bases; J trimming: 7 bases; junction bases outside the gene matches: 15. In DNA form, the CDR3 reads TGTGCCTTCTCGGAGGGGGCTTATGAGTTTGGCTACACCTTC. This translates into CAFSEGAYEFGYTF. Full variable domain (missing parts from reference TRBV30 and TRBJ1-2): SQTIHQWPATLVQPVGSPLSLECTVEGTSNPNLYWYRQAAGRGLQLLFYSVGIGQISSEVPQNLSASRPQDRQFILSSKKLLLSDSGFYLCAFSEGAYEFGYTFGSGTRLTVV.

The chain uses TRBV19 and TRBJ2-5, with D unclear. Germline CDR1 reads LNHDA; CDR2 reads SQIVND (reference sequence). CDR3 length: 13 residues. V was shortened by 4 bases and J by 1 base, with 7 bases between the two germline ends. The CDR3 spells CASSTSLQETQYF. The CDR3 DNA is TGTGCCAGTAGTACTTCCCTCCAAGAGACCCAGTACTTC.

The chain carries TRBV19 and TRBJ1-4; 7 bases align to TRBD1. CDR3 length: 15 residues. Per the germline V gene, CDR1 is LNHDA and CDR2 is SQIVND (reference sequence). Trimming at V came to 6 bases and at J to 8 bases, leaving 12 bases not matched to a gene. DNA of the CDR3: TGTGCCAGTAGCTATCCCGGGACAGCACGCGAAAAACTGTTTTTT. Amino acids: CASSYPGTAREKLFF. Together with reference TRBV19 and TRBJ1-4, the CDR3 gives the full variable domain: DGGITQSPKYLFRKEGQNVTLSCEQNLNHDAMYWYRQDPGQGLRLIYYSQIVNDFQKGDIAEGYSVSREKKESFPLTVTSAQKNPTAFYLCASSYPGTAREKLFFGSGTQLSVL.

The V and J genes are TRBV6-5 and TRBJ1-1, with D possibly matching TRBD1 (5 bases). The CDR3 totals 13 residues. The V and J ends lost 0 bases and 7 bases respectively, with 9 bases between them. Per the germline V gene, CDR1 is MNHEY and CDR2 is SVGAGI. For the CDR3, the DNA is TGTGCCAGCAGTTACTCGGGGCAGTATGAAGCTTTCTTT. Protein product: CASSYSGQYEAFF.

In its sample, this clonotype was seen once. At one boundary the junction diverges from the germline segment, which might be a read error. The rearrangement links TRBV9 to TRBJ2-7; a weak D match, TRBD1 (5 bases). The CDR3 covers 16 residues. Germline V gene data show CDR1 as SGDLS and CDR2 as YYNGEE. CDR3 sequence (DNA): TGTGCCAGCAGCGTGAGACAGTACTCTAACTCCCACGAGCAGTACTTC. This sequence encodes CASSVRQYSNSHEQYF.

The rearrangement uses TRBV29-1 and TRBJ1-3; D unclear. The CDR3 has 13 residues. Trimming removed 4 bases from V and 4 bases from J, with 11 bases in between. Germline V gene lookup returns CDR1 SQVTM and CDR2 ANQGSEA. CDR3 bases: TGCAGCGTTGGCAGCCTTGGAGGAAACACCATATATTTT. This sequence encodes CSVGSLGGNTIYF.

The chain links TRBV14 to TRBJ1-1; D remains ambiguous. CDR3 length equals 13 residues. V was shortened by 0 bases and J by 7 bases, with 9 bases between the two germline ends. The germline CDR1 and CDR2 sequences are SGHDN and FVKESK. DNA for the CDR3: TGTGCCAGCAGCCAAGAGGTACGGCTTGAAGCTTTCTTT. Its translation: CASSQEVRLEAFF.

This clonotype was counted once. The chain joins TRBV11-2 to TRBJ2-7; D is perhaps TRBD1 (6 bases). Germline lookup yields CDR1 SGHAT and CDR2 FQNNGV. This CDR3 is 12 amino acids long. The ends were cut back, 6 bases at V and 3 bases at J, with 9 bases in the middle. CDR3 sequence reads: CASRGTSYEQYF. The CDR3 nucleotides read TGTGCCAGCAGGGGGACAAGCTACGAGCAGTACTTC.

CDR3 nucleotide sequence: TGTGCCAGCAGTTCTGACAGGGGGCAAGCCTACGAGCAGTACTTC. This codes for CASSSDRGQAYEQYF. V gene TRBV5-4 combines with J gene TRBJ2-7, with 10 bases identical to TRBD1. Germline lookup yields CDR1 SGHNT and CDR2 YYREEE (reference sequence). This CDR3 spans 15 amino acids. V gave up 5 bases and J gave up 2 bases; unmatched junction bases: 7.

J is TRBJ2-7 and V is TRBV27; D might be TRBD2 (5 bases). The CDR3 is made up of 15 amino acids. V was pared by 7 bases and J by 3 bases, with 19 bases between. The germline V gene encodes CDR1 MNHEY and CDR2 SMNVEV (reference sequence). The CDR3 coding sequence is TGTGCCAGCAAGGGAGCGGTCGGCTACCTCTACGAGCAGTACTTC. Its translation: CASKGAVGYLYEQYF.

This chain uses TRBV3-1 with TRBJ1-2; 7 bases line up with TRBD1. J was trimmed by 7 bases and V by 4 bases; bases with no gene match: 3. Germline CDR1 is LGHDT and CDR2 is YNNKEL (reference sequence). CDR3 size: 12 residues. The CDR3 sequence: CASSPDRVGYTF. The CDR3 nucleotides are TGTGCCAGCAGCCCTGACAGGGTTGGCTACACCTTC.

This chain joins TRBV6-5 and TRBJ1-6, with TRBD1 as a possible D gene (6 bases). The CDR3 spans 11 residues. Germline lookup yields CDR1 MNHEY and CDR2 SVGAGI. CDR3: CGVGGASPLHF. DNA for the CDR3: TGTGGGGTCGGGGGGGCCTCACCCCTCCACTTT.